This T cell receptor (beta chain) was captured by sequencing in a study of tumor-infiltrating lymphocytes in primary liver carcinoma. Starting material of 400 to 600 ng total RNA yielded TCR beta cDNA via a constant-region primer. Each TCR beta library was derived from three nested multiplex PCR rounds that employed slightly modified ARM-PCR. The study ran its first two PCR rounds for approximately 10 cycles each, using TRBV1-TRBV30 forward primers and a C-beta reverse primer. TCRdb ran MiXCR on the multiplex PCR reads and lists one entry per CDR3 protein. There are tens of thousands of distinct CDR3 sequences in the sample; around 77% occur only once, and roughly a third lies in the top ten. Co-extraction of RNA and DNA was performed on about 19-33 mg of unsorted bulk tissue. The cohort consisted of patients whose primary liver carcinoma was surgically resected. Germline-derived CDR1 and CDR2 are SGHNT and YENEEA. The CDR3 totals 15 residues.

The source material was liver tumor tissue from sampling region 5. Subset noted: tumor region T5, tumor centre. The sequence derives from a woman in her twenties or thirties with primary liver carcinoma and hepatitis B virus infection. The chain uses TRBV11-3 and TRBJ2-1; D might be TRBD1 or TRBD2, each matching 5 bases. The J call is doubtful: the DNA matches TRBJ2-7 better. In nucleotides, the CDR3 is TGTGCCAGCAGCCTCGGGGCCCGCTACTACAATGAGCAGTACTTC. It encodes CASSLGARYYNEQYF.